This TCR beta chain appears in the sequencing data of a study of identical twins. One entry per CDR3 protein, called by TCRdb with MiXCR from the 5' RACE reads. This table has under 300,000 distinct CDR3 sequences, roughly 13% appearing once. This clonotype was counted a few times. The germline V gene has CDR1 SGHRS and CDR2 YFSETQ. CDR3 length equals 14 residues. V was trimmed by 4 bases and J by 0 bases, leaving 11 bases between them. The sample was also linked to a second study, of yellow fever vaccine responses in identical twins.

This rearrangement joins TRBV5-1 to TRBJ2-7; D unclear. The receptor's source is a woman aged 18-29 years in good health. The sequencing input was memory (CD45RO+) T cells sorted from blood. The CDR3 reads CASSTDGLSYEQYF. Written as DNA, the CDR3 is TGCGCCAGCAGCACGGACGGCCTCTCCTACGAGCAGTACTTC.